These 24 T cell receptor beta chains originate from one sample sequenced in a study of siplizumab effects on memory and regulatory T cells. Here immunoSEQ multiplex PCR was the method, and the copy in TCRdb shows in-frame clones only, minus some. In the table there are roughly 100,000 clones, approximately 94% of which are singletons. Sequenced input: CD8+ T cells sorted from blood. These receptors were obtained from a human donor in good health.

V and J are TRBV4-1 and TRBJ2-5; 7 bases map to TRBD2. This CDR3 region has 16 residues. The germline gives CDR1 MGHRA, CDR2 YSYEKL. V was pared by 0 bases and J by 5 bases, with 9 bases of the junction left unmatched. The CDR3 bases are TGCGCCAGCAGCCAAGACTCGGGAGGTCTCTGGGAGACCCAGTACTTC. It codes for CASSQDSGGLWETQYF.

CDR3 sequence reads: CASSVDSGIGYTQYF. In nucleotides, the CDR3 is TGTGCCAGCAGCGTAGACAGCGGGATCGGATATACGCAGTATTTT. The chain recombines TRBV9 with TRBJ2-3; 7 positions agree with TRBD2. J was trimmed by 7 bases and V by 0 bases; bases with no gene match: 8. Germline V gene sequence: CDR1 SGDLS, CDR2 YYNGEE. The CDR3 consists of 15 residues.

CDR3 coding DNA: TGTGCCAGCAGCTTAAGGGTCTCCTACAATGAGCAGTTCTTC. Translated: CASSLRVSYNEQFF. The chain uses TRBV7-9 and TRBJ2-1; D is ambiguous. This CDR3 comprises 14 residues. V dropped 2 bases and J dropped 0 bases, with 5 bases sitting between them. From germline, CDR1 is SEHNR and CDR2 FQNEAQ (reference sequence).

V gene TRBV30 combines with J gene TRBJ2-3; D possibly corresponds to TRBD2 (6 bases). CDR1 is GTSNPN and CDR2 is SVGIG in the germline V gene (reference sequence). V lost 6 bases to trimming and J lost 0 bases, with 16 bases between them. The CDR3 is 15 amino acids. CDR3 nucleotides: TGTGCCTGCACCGGTCGGGGGTTAAGCACAGATACGCAGTATTTT. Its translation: CACTGRGLSTDTQYF.

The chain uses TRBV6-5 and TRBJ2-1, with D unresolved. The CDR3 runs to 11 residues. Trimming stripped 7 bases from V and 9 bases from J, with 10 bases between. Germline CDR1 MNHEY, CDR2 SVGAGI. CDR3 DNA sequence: TGTGCCAGCAATATACTGGGTGAGCAGTTCTTC. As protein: CASNILGEQFF.

The CDR3 DNA is TGTGCCAGCAGCTTGGGGTCCGCACCTAGCACAGATACGCAGTATTTT. It is translated as CASSLGSAPSTDTQYF. The V gene is TRBV5-4, the J gene TRBJ2-3; no definite D call. There are 16 residues in the CDR3. Germline V gives CDR1 SGHNT, CDR2 YYREEE (reference sequence). The V end was cut by 0 bases, the J end by 0 bases, with 11 bases between. Combining the CDR3 with reference TRBV5-4 and TRBJ2-3 gives the whole variable domain ETGVTQSPTHLIKTRGQQVTLRCSSQSGHNTVSWYQQALGQGPQFIFQYYREEENGRGNFPPRFSGLQFPNYSSELNVNALELDDSALYLCASSLGSAPSTDTQYFGPGTRLTVL.

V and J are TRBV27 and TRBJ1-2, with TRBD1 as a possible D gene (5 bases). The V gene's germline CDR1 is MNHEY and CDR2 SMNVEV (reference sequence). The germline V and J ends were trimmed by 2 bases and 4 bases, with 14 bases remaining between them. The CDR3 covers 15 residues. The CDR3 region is CASSLGSGQTYGYTF. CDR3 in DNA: TGTGCCAGCAGTTTAGGGTCAGGGCAGACCTATGGCTACACCTTC.

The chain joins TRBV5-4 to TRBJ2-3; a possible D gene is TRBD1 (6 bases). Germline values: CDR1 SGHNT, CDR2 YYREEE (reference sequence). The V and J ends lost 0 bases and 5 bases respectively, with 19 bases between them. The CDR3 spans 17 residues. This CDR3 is CASSLVGIGGVVDTQYF. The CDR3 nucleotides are TGTGCCAGCAGCTTGGTGGGGATAGGGGGAGTTGTAGATACGCAGTATTTT. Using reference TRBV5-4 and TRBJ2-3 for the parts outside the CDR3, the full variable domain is ETGVTQSPTHLIKTRGQQVTLRCSSQSGHNTVSWYQQALGQGPQFIFQYYREEENGRGNFPPRFSGLQFPNYSSELNVNALELDDSALYLCASSLVGIGGVVDTQYFGPGTRLTVL.

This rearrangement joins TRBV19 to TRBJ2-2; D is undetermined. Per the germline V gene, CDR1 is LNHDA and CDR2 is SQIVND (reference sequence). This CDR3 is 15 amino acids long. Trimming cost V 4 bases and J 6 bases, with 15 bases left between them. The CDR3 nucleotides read TGTGCCAGTAGTAACCTCGGACCGATCCCCGGGGAGCTGTTTTTT. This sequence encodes CASSNLGPIPGELFF.

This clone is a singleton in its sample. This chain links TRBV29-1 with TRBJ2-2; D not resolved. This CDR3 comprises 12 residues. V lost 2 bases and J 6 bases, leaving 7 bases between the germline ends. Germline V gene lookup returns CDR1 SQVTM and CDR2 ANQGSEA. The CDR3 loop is CSVEQEPGELFF. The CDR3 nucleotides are TGCAGCGTTGAACAAGAACCCGGGGAGCTGTTTTTT.

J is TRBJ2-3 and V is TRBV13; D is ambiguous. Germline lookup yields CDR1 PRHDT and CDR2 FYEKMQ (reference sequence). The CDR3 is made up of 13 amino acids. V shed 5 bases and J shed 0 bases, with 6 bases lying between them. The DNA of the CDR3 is TGTGCCAGCAGCCCCGCTAGCACAGATACGCAGTATTTT. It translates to CASSPASTDTQYF.

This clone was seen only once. CDR3 DNA: TGTGCCAGCAGCCAATCGGGACTCCCCTCCTACGAGCAGTACTTC. As protein: CASSQSGLPSYEQYF. The rearrangement uses TRBV14 and TRBJ2-7; D possibly corresponds to TRBD2 (6 bases). The CDR3 extends over 15 amino acids. CDR1 is SGHDN and CDR2 is FVKESK in the germline V gene. Between the trimmed V and J ends, which lost 2 bases and 0 bases, there was a span of 11 bases.

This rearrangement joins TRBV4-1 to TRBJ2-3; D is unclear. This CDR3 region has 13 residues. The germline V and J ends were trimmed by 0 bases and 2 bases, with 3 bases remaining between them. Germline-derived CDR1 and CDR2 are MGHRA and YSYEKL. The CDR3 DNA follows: TGCGCCAGCAGCCAAGAGGCCACAGATACGCAGTATTTT. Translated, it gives CASSQEATDTQYF.

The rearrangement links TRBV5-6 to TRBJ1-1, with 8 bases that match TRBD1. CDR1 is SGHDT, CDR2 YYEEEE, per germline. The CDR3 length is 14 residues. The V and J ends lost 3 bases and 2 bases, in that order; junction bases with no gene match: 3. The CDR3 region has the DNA TGTGCCAGCAGCTGGGGACAGGTCAACACTGAAGCTTTCTTT. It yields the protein CASSWGQVNTEAFF.

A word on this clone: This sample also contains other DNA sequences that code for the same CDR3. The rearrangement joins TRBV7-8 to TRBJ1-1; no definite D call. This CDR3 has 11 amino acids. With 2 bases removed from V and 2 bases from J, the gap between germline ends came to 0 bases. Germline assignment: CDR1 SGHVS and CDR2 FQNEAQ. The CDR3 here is CASSLNTEAFF. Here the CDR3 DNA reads TGTGCCAGCAGCTTAAACACTGAAGCTTTCTTT.

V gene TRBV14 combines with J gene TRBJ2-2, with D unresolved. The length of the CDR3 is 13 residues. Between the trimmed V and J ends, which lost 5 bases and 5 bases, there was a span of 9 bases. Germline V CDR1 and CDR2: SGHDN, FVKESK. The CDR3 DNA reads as TGTGCCAGCAGCGGGGAAGCAACCGGGGAGCTGTTTTTT. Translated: CASSGEATGELFF.

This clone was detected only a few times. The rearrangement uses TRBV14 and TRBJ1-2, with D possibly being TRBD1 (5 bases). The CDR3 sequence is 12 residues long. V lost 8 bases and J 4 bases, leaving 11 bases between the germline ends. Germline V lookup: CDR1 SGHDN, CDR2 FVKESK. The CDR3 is CASSGTIYGYTF. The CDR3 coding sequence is TGTGCCAGCTCGGGGACGATCTATGGCTACACCTTC.

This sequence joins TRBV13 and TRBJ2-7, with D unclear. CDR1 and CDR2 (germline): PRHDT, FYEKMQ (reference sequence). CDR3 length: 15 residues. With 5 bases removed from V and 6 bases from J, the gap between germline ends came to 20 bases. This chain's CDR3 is CASSPTASDTPEQYF. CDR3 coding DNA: TGTGCCAGCAGCCCGACCGCTTCAGACACCCCCGAGCAGTACTTC.

CDR3 amino acids: CASSLEGNYGYTF. DNA for the CDR3: TGTGCCAGCAGCTTGGAGGGGAACTATGGCTACACCTTC. V usage is TRBV5-4 and J usage is TRBJ1-2; TRBD1 is a possible D gene (5 bases). The CDR3 extends over 13 amino acids. Germline V lookup: CDR1 SGHNT, CDR2 YYREEE (reference sequence). Trimming took 0 bases from V and 2 from J, leaving 5 bases between them.

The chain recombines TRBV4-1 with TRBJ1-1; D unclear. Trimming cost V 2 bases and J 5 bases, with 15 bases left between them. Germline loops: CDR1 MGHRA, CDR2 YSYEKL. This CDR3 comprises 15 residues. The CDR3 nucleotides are TGCGCCAGCAGCCAACCCCATGAGGGTGAGACTGAAGCTTTCTTT. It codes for CASSQPHEGETEAFF.

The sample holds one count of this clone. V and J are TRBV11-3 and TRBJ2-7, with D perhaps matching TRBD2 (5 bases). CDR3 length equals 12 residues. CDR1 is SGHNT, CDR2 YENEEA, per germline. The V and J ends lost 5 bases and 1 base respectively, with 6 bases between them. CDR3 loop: CASSRGSYEQYF. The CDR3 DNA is TGTGCCAGCAGCCGGGGTTCCTACGAGCAGTACTTC.

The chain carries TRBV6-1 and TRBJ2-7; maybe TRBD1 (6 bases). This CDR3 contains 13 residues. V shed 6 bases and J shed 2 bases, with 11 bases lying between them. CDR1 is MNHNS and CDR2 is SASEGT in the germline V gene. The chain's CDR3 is CASSPDSPYEQYF. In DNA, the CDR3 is TGTGCCAGCAGCCCGGACAGCCCCTACGAGCAGTACTTC.

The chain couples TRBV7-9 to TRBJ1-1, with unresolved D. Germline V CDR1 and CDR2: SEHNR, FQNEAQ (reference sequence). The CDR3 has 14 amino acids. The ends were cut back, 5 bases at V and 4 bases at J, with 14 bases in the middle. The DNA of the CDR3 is TGTGCCAGCAGCCCCCCACAAGCAAGCACTGAAGCTTTCTTT. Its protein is CASSPPQASTEAFF.

CDR3 in amino acids: CAWSSLTEAFF. The CDR3 DNA follows: TGTGCCTGGAGTAGCCTCACTGAAGCTTTCTTT. This chain uses TRBV30 with TRBJ1-1, with unresolved D. Trimming removed 2 bases at V and 4 bases at J, with 5 bases between. The CDR3 length is 11 residues. Germline V gene data show CDR1 as GTSNPN and CDR2 as SVGIG (reference sequence). Using reference TRBV30 and TRBJ1-1 for the parts outside the CDR3, the full variable domain is SQTIHQWPATLVQPVGSPLSLECTVEGTSNPNLYWYRQAAGRGLQLLFYSVGIGQISSEVPQNLSASRPQDRQFILSSKKLLLSDSGFYLCAWSSLTEAFFGQGTRLTVV.